This T cell receptor (beta chain) was recovered during a study of CD8+ T cells in alopecia areata. As for the study in general: Treated patients were dosed with oral tofacitinib, taking 5 to 10 mg twice daily. Study-level results: In lesional scalp, particularly from alopecia totalis/universalis, clonality was higher than in normal scalp. It was observed that many expanded lesional clones persisted in scalp and blood during tofacitinib.

Worth noting for this clone: Its antigen remains unidentified.

Documented treatment: oral pan-JAK inhibitor, 5-10 mg twice daily. With 6 bases removed from V and 8 bases from J, the gap between germline ends came to 23 bases. Germline CDR1 reads MDHEN; CDR2 reads SYDVKM. This CDR3 is built from 16 residues. The sequencing template was cDNA reverse transcribed from extracted RNA. The table came from immunoSEQ multiplex PCR; TCRdb's copy has only in-frame clones and leaves some out. This sample has roughly 210,000 clones, with 43% found just once. This clonotype was obtained from a human donor with alopecia areata. The sample here was CD4+ T cells sorted from blood, taken at approximately week 36, from a patient treated with tofacitinib. The chain employs TRBV28 and TRBJ2-1, with a tentative D call TRBD2 (5 bases). The CDR3 nucleotides are TGTGCCAGCAGAGGTGAATTAATATTCGGGGTGGATGAGCAGTTCTTC. This translates into CASRGELIFGVDEQFF.